The 2 T cell receptor beta chains below come from one sample, sequenced in a study of breast tumors, draining lymph nodes, adjacent tissues. TCRdb re-called the multiplex PCR reads with MiXCR, one entry per CDR3 protein. The table has around 25,000 distinct CDR3 sequences, less than 25% seen once. Sequencing input: breast tumor tissue. These receptors came from a female donor with breast cancer. Some clones in this sample may be carry-over from other donors' samples.

In the case of this clonotype: It may be a read error: a sequence one base away is much more abundant. The V and J genes are TRBV30 and TRBJ1-2; D not resolved. Germline CDR1 is GTSNPN and CDR2 is SVGIG (reference sequence). This CDR3 spans 12 amino acids. Trimming stripped 0 bases from V and 8 bases from J, with 10 bases between. The chain's CDR3 is CAWSVATGGYTF. For the CDR3, the DNA is TGTGCCTGGAGTGTGGCCACGGGCGGCTACACCTTC.

The chain recombines TRBV20-1 with TRBJ2-5, with 8 bases fitting TRBD2. The germline V gene encodes CDR1 DFQATT and CDR2 SNEGSKA (reference sequence). Losses at the gene ends were 3 bases for V and 1 base for J; bases not matched to a gene: 13. The CDR3 sequence is 17 residues long. The CDR3 sequence: CSASPGTSALSQETQYF. CDR3 DNA sequence: TGCAGTGCTAGTCCCGGGACTAGTGCTTTGTCCCAAGAGACCCAGTACTTC.